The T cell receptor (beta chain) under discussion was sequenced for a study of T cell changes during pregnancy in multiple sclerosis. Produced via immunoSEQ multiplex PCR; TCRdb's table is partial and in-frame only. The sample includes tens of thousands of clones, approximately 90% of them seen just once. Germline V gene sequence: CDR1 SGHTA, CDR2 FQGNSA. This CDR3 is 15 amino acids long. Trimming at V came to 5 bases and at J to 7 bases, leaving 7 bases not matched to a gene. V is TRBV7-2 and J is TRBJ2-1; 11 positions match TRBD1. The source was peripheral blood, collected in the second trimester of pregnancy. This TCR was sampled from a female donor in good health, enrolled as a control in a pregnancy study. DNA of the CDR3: TGTGCCAGCAGCCTGCCGGGACAGGGGGGTAATGAGCAGTTCTTC. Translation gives CASSLPGQGGNEQFF.